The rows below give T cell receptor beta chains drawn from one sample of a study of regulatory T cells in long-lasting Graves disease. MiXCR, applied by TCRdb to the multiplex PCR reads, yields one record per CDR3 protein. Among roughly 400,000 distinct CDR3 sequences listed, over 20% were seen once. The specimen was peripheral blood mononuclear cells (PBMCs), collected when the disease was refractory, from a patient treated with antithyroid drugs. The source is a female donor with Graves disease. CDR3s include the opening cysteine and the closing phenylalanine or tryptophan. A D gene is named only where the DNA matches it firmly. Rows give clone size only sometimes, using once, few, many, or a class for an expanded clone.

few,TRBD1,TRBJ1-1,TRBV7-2,TGTGCCAGCAGCCCAGGGGGGTCGGACACTGAAGCTTTCTTT,CASSPGGSDTEAFF
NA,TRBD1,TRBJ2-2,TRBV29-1,TGCAGCGCTGAAGCCGTCCGGGACAGGGTCATCGGGGAGCTGTTTTTT,CSAEAVRDRVIGELFF
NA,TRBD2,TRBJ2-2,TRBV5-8,TGTGCCAGCAGCTCTAGCGGGAGGGGAAGCACCGGGGAGCTGTTTTTT,CASSSSGRGSTGELFF
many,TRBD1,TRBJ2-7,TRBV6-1,TGTGCCAGCAATACAGGGGGACCCTACGAGCAGTACTTC,CASNTGGPYEQYF
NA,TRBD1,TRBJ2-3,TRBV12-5,TGTGCTAGTGGTTGCAGCTCCCTTACGGGACAGGGCCCAGATACGCAGTATTTT,CASGCSSLTGQGPDTQYF
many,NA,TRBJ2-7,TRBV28,TGTGCCAGCAGATCTGGCCTCAACGAGCAGTACTTC,CASRSGLNEQYF
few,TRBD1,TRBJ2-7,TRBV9,TGTGCCAGCAACGGGACAGGGAGACGGACGGACCCCTACGAGCAGTACTTC,CASNGTGRRTDPYEQYF
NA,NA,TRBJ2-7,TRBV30,TGTGCCTGGGTTAGGGACTCCTCCTACGAGCAGTACTTC,CAWVRDSSYEQYF
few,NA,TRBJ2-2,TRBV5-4,TGTGCCAGCAGCTTGAAGGTCGTCGGCCGGAACACCGGGGAGCTGTTTTTT,CASSLKVVGRNTGELFF
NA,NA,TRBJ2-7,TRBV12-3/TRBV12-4,TGTGCCAGCAGTTTCGTGGGGTTCCACGAGCAGTACTTC,CASSFVGFHEQYF
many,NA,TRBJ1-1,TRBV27,TGTGCCAGCAGTTCATCAGGGGTGTACACTGAAGCTTTCTTT,CASSSSGVYTEAFF
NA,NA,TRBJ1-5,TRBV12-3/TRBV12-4,TGTGCTCGACGACTCAGGGGAGTATTTAGTTATCAGCCCCAGCATTTT,CARRLRGVFSYQPQHF
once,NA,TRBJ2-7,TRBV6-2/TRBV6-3,TGTGCCAGCAGTTACTCGCAGGGGCCGTCGCTTCCCTACGAGCAGTACTTC,CASSYSQGPSLPYEQYF
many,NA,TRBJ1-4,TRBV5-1,TGCGCCAGCAGCTTGGGTCCGGATCGGGGTGAAAAACTGTTTTTT,CASSLGPDRGEKLFF
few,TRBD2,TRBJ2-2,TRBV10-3,TGTGCCATCAGCGGTAGCGGGAGCACCGGGGAGCTGTTTTTT,CAISGSGSTGELFF
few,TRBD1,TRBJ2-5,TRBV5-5,TGTGCCAGCAGCGCCCTTTGGGACAGAAAGGAAGAGACCCAGTACTTC,CASSALWDRKEETQYF
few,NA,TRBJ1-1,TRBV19,TGTGCCAGTAGTATTTTAGGGTCGGACACTGAAGCTTTCTTT,CASSILGSDTEAFF
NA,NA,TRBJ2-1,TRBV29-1,TGCAGCGTCGGCCCTTCCTACAATGAGCAGTTCTTC,CSVGPSYNEQFF
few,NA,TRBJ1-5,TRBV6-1,TGTGCCAGCTTCCTAGGACGATCCAATCAGCCCCAGCATTTT,CASFLGRSNQPQHF
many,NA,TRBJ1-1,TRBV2,TGTGCCAGCAGTAATTCGGGAGTTACGACTGAAGCTTTCTTT,CASSNSGVTTEAFF
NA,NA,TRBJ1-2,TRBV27,TGTGCCAGCAGCCCCGGGTTCGTTTATGGCTACACCTTC,CASSPGFVYGYTF
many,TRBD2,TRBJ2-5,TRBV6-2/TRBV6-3,TGTGCCAGCAGTTCCGGTGCGGGGGGGTTGGAGACCCAGTACTTC,CASSSGAGGLETQYF
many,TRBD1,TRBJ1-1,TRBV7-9,TGTGCCAGCAGTACAGGGGTAGGAACTGAAGCTTTCTTT,CASSTGVGTEAFF
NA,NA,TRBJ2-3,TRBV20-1,TGCAGTGCTAGAACCTTTAGAGATACGCAGTATTTT,CSARTFRDTQYF
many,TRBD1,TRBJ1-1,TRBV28,TGTGCCAGCATCAGCGCAGAGGCAGGGGGCTTTAGGACTGAAGCTTTCTTT,CASISAEAGGFRTEAFF
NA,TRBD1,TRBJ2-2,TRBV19,TGTGCCGGACAGGGGACCACCGGGGAGCTGTTTTTT,CAGQGTTGELFF
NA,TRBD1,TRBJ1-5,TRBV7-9,TGTGCCAGCGCGGGGACAGGGAACCAGCCCCAGCATTTT,CASAGTGNQPQHF
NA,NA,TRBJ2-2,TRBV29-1,TGCAGCGTTCAGGGCACCGGGGAGCTGTTTTTT,CSVQGTGELFF
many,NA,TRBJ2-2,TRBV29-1,TGCAGCGTTGAAAAGTTTAACACCGGGGAGCTGTTTTTT,CSVEKFNTGELFF
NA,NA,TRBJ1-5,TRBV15,TGTGCCACCAGCGGCTTCCTACCAGGCTCCGTCAATCAGCCCCAGCATTTT,CATSGFLPGSVNQPQHF
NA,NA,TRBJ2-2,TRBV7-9,TGTGCCAGCAGCGGTAAAAACTGGCCCGCCGGGGAGCTGTTTTTT,CASSGKNWPAGELFF
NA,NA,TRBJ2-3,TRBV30,TGTGCCTGGAGTGGGGGGACAGATACGCAGTATTTT,CAWSGGTDTQYF
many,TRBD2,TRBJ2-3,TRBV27,TGTGCCAGCAGTCCCCCGGGTGAGCGGGAACCCACAGATACGCAGTATTTT,CASSPPGEREPTDTQYF
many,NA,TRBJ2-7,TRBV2,TGTGCCAGCAGTGTTGGAACCTACGAGCAGTACTTC,CASSVGTYEQYF
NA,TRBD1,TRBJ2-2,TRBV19,TGTGCCAGTAGTATAGATCTATTCCGGGGGATGGGACAGGATCTCACCGGGGAGCTGTTTTTT,CASSIDLFRGMGQDLTGELFF
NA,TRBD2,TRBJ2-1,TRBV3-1,TGTGCCAGCAGCGAGGGGAGGGAGTCCTACAATGAGCAGTTCTTC,CASSEGRESYNEQFF
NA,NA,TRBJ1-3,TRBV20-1,TGCAGTGCTAGCGGGGGGGTGTTGGGAAACACCATATATTTT,CSASGGVLGNTIYF